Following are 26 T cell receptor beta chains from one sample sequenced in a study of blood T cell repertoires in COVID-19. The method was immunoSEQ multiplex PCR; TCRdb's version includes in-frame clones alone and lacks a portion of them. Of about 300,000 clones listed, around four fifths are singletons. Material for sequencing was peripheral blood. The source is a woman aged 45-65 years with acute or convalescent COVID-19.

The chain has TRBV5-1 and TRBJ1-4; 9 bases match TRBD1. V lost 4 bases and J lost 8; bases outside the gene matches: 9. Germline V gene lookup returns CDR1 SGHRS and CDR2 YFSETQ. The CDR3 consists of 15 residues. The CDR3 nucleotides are TGCGCCAGCAGCCCGGAGGGACAGGGACACGAAAAACTGTTTTTT. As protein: CASSPEGQGHEKLFF.

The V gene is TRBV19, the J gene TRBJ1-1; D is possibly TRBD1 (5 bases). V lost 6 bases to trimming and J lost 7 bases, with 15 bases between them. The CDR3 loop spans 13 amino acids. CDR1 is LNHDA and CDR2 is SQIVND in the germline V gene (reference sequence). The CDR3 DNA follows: TGTGCCAGTAGCGGCCCTTCGGGGGTTGAAGCTTTCTTT. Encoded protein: CASSGPSGVEAFF.

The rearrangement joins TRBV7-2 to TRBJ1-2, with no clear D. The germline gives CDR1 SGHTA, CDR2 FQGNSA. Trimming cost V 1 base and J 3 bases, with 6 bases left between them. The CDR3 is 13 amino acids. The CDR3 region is CASSLDSYYGYTF. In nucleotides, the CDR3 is TGTGCCAGCAGCTTAGACAGTTACTATGGCTACACCTTC.

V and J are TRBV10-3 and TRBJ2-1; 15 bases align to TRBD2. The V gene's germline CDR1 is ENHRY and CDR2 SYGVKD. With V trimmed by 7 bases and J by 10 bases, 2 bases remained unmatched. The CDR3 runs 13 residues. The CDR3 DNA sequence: TGTGCCATCAAGGGGACTAGCGGGAGGGAGCAGTTCTTC. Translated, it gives CAIKGTSGREQFF.

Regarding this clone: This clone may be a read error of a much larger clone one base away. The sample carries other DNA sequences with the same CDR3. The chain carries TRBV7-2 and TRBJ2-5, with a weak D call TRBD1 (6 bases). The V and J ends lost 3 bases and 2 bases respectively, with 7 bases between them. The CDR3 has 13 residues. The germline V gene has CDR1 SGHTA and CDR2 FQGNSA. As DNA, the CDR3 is TGTGCCAGCAGCTTCGACAGGCAAGAGACCCAGTACTTC. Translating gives CASSFDRQETQYF.

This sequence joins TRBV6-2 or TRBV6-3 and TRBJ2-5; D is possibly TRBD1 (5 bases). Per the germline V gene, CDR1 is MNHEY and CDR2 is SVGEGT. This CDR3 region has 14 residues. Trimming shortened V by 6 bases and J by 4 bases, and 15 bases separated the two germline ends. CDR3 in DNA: TGTGCCAGCAGCCAAGTGGGGCTGGGAGAGACCCAGTACTTC. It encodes CASSQVGLGETQYF.

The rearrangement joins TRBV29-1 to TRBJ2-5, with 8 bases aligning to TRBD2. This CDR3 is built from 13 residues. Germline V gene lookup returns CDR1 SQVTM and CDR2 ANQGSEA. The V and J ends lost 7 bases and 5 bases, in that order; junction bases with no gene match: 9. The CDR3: CSGQRGSGETQYF. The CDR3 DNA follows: TGCAGCGGGCAGCGGGGGTCGGGGGAGACCCAGTACTTC.

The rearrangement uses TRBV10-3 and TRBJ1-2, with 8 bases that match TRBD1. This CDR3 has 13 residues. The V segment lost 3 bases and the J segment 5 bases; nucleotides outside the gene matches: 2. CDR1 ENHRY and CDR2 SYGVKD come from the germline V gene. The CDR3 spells CAISEGTGYGYTF. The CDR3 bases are TGTGCCATCAGTGAAGGGACAGGATATGGCTACACCTTC.

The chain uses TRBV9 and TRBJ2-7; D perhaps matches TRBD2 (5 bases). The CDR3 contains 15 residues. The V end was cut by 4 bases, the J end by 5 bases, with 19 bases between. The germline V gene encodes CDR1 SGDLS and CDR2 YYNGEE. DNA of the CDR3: TGTGCCAGCAGCCCTCAAGACTACGGAGGCCACGAGCAGTACTTC. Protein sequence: CASSPQDYGGHEQYF.

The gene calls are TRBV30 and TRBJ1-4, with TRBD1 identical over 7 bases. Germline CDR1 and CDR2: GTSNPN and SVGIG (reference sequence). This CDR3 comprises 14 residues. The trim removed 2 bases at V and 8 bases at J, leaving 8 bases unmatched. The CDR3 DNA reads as TGTGCCTGGAGTCCAACCACAGGGGTGGAAAAACTGTTTTTT. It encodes CAWSPTTGVEKLFF.

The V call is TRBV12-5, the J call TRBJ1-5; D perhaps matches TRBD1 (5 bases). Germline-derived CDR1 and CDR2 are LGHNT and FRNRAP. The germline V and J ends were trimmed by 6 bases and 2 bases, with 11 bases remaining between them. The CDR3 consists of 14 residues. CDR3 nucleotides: TGTGCTAGTGGCCCGCCGGGGGGCAATCAGCCCCAGCATTTT. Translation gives CASGPPGGNQPQHF.

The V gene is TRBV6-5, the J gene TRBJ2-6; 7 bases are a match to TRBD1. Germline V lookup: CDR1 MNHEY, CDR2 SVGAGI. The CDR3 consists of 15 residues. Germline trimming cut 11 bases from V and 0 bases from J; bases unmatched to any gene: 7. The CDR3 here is CAGGQQSSGANVLTF. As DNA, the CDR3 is TGTGCCGGGGGACAGCAAAGCTCTGGGGCCAACGTCCTGACTTTC.

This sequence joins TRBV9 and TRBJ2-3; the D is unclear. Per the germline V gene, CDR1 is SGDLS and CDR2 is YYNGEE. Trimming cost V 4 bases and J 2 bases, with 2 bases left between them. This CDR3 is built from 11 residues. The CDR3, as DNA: TGTGCCAGCAGCTACACAGATACGCAGTATTTT. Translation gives CASSYTDTQYF. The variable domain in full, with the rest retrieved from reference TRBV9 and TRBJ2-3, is DSGVTQTPKHLITATGQRVTLRCSPRSGDLSVYWYQQSLDQGLQFLIQYYNGEERAKGNILERFSAQQFPDLHSELNLSSLELGDSALYFCASSYTDTQYFGPGTRLTVL.

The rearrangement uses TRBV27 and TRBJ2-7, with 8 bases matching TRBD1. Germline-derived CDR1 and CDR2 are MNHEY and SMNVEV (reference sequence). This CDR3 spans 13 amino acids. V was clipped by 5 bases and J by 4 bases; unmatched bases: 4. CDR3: CASSKTGAYEQYF. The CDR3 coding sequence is TGTGCCAGCAGTAAGACAGGGGCATACGAGCAGTACTTC.

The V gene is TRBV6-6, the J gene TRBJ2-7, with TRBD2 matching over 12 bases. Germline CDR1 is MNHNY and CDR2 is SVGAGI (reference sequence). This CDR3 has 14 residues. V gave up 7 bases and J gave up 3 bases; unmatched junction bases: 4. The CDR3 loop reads CASNLAGGVYEQYF. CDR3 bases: TGTGCCAGCAATCTAGCGGGAGGGGTCTACGAGCAGTACTTC.

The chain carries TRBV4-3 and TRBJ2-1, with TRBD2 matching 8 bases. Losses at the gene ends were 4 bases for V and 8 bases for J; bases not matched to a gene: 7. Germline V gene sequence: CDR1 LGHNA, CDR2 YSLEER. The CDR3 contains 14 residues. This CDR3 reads CASSRVSGSDEQFF. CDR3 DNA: TGCGCCAGCAGCCGGGTCAGCGGGAGCGATGAGCAGTTCTTC.

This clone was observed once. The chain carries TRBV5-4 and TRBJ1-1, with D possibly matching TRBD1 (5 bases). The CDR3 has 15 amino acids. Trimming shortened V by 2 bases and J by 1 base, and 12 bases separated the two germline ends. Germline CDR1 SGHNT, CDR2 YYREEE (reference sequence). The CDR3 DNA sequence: TGTGCCAGCAGCTTTGGGGGGAGGGCGAACACTGAAGCTTTCTTT. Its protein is CASSFGGRANTEAFF. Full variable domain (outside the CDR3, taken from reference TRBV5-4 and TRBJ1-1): ETGVTQSPTHLIKTRGQQVTLRCSSQSGHNTVSWYQQALGQGPQFIFQYYREEENGRGNFPPRFSGLQFPNYSSELNVNALELDDSALYLCASSFGGRANTEAFFGQGTRLTVV.

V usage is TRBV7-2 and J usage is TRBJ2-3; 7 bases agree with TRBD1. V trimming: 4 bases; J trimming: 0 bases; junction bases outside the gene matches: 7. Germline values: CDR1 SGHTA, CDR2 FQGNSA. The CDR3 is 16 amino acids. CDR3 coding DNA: TGTGCCAGCAGCTCAAACGACAGGGTGAGCACAGATACGCAGTATTTT. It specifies CASSSNDRVSTDTQYF.

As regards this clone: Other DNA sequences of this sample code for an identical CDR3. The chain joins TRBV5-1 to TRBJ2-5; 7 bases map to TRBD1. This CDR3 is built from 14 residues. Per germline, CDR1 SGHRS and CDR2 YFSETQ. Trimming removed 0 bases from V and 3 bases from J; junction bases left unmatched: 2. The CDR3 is CASSLVTGEETQYF. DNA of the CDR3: TGCGCCAGCAGCTTGGTAACAGGGGAAGAGACCCAGTACTTC.

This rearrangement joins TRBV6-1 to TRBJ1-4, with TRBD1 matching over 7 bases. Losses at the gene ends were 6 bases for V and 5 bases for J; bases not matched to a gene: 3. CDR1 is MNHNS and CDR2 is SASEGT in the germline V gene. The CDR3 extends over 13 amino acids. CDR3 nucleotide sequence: TGTGCCAGCAGGGGACAGCCAAATGAAAAACTGTTTTTT. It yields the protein CASRGQPNEKLFF.

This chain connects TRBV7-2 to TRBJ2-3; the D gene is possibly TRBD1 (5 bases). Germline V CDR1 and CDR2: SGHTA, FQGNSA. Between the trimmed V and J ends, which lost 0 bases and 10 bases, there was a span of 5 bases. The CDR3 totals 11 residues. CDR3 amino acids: CASSLAGAQYF. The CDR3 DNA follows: TGTGCCAGCAGCTTAGCAGGGGCGCAGTATTTT.

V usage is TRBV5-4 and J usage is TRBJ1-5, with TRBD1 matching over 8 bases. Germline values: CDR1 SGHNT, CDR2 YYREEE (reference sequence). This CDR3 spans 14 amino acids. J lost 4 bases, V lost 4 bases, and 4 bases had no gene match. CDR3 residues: CASSPGTGNQPQHF. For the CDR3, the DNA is TGTGCCAGCAGCCCAGGGACAGGAAATCAGCCCCAGCATTTT.

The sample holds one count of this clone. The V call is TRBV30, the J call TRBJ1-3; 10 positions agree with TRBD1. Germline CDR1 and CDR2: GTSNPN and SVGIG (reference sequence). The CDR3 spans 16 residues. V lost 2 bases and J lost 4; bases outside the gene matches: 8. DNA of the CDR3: TGTGCCTGGAGTAAACCGGGACAGGGGAAGGGAAACACCATATATTTT. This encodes CAWSKPGQGKGNTIYF.

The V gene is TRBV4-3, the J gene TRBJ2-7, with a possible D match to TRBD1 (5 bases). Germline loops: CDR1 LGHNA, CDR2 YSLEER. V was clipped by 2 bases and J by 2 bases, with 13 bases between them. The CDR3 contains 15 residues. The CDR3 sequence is CASSQSSQGPYEQYF. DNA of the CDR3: TGCGCCAGCAGCCAAAGCTCGCAGGGCCCCTACGAGCAGTACTTC.

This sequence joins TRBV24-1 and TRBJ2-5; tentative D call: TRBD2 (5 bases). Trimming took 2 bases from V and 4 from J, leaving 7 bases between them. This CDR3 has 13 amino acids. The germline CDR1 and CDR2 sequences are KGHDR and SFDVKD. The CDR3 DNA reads TGTGCCACCAGTGATTCGGGGTTAGAGACCCAGTACTTC. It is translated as CATSDSGLETQYF.

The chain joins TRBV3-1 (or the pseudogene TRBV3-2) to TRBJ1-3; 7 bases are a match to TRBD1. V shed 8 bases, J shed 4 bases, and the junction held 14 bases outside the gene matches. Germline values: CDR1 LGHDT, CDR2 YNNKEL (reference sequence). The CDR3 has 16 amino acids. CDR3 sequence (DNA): TGTGCCAGCCCTCCAACCAAGAGGGGGCCCGGAAACACCATATATTTT. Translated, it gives CASPPTKRGPGNTIYF.